This TCR beta chain was identified in a study of response to subunit inactivated influenza vaccine (dated by TCRdb to 2016 to 2019). Regarding the study in general: To follow how T cells responded to a trivalent subunit inactivated influenza vaccine, the researchers relied on deep quantitative profiling of the T cell receptor repertoire. What the authors observed across the whole study: According to the authors, only a limited number of new T cells may be recruited by each seasonal influenza vaccination.

Note on this clonotype: It lacks a known antigen. The sample holds no much larger clone one base away, and base qualities are not on file.

There are 15 amino acids in the CDR3, from cysteine to phenylalanine inclusive. Left in the record is the CDR3 DNA by itself, 45 bases read in frame from the first base. V lost 1 base and J lost 6 bases, and the count of bases not matched to a germline gene is 8. CDR1 is given as LGHNA and CDR2 as YNFKEQ, both from the germline V gene. The library was generated by RT-PCR. The instrument was an Illumina HiSeq 2500. Through fastp at Q25 and MiXCR, TCRdb rebuilt clones from the public reads, retaining in-frame beta chains. Rows are unified per CDR3 protein, each entry keeping the most common DNA and genes. The sample contains more than 700,000 distinct CDR3 sequences, less than 25% of them found a single time. About 9.4% of the sample lies in the top ten.

The sequenced sample was PBMCs from blood, obtained 4 to 6 days after vaccination. The sequence links TRBV4-2 to TRBJ2-7; 8 central bases correspond to TRBD1. This TCR came from a man in his fifties or sixties who received an inactivated influenza vaccine. Donor details come from another sample of the same person, matched by shared clones. The nucleotide sequence is TGTGCCAGCAGCCAAGGAGTAGACAGGGGAGGCGAGCAGTACTTC. This codes for CASSQGVDRGGEQYF.